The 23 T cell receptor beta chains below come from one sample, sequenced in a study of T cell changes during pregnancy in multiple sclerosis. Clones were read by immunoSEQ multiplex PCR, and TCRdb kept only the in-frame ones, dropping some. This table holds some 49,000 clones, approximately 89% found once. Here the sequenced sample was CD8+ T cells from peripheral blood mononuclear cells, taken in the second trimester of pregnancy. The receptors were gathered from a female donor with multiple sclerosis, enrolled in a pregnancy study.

CDR3 DNA: TGTGCCAGCAGAGCCGGTAGCGGGGGATCCTACGAGCAGTACTTC. Translating gives CASRAGSGGSYEQYF. The chain recombines TRBV6-5 with TRBJ2-7; 9 positions agree with TRBD2. The length of the CDR3 is 15 residues. CDR1 and CDR2 from the germline V gene are MNHEY and SVGAGI. Trimming at V came to 6 bases and at J to 1 base, leaving 7 bases not matched to a gene.

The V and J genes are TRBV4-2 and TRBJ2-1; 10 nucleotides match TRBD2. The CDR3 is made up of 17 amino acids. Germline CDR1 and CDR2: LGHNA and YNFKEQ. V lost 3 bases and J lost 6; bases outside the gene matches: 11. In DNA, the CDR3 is TGTGCCAGCAGCCAGTCCTCTAGCGGGGGCGACCTCAATGAGCAGTTCTTC. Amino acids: CASSQSSSGGDLNEQFF.

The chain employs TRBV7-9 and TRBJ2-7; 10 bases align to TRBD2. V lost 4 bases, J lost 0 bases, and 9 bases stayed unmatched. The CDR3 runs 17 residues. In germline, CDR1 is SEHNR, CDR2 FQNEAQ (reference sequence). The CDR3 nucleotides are TGTGCCAGCAGCTCCGGGACTAGCGTATCCAGCTCCTACGAGCAGTACTTC. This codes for CASSSGTSVSSSYEQYF.

The CDR3 loop reads CASSYTGEGNQPQHF. Here the CDR3 DNA reads TGTGCCAGTAGCTACACAGGGGAGGGCAATCAGCCCCAGCATTTT. V gene TRBV19 combines with J gene TRBJ1-5; 7 bases align to TRBD1. With 6 bases clipped from V and 2 bases from J, the junction kept 7 bases outside the gene matches. Per germline, CDR1 LNHDA and CDR2 SQIVND (reference sequence). The CDR3 runs to 15 residues.

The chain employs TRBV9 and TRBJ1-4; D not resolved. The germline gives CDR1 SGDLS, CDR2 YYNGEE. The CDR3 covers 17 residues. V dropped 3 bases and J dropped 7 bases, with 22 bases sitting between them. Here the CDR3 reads CASSGMGSGSSGEKLFF. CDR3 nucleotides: TGTGCCAGCAGCGGGATGGGGTCCGGTTCAAGCGGTGAAAAACTGTTTTTT.

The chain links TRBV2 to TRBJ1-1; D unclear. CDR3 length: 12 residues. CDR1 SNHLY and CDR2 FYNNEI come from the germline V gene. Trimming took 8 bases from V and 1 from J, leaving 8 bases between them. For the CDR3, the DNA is TGTGCCAGCGGGCAATGGAACACTGAAGCTTTCTTT. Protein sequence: CASGQWNTEAFF.

The CDR3 sequence is CASSSGQGNEKLFF. The CDR3 region has the DNA TGTGCCAGCAGCTCAGGACAGGGGAACGAAAAACTGTTTTTT. The rearrangement joins TRBV5-5 to TRBJ1-4; 9 bases map to TRBD1. The germline gives CDR1 SGHKS, CDR2 YYEKEE (reference sequence). This CDR3 spans 14 amino acids. V shed 3 bases and J 8 bases; nucleotides not matched to a gene: 5. The variable domain in full, completed from reference TRBV5-5 and TRBJ1-4, reads DAGVTQSPTHLIKTRGQQVTLRCSPISGHKSVSWYQQVLGQGPQFIFQYYEKEERGRGNFPDRFSARQFPNYSSELNVNALLLGDSALYLCASSSGQGNEKLFFGSGTQLSVL.

Here the CDR3 DNA reads TGTGCCAGTAGTATCGGCGGAGGACGCAATCAGCCCCAGCATTTT. Protein product: CASSIGGGRNQPQHF. The chain employs TRBV19 and TRBJ1-5, with no clear D. The CDR3 sequence is 15 residues long. CDR1 LNHDA and CDR2 SQIVND come from the germline V gene (reference sequence). Trimming left V 3 bases short and J 2 bases short, with 11 bases between. Filled out from reference TRBV19 and TRBJ1-5, the complete variable domain reads DGGITQSPKYLFRKEGQNVTLSCEQNLNHDAMYWYRQDPGQGLRLIYYSQIVNDFQKGDIAEGYSVSREKKESFPLTVTSAQKNPTAFYLCASSIGGGRNQPQHFGDGTRLSIL.

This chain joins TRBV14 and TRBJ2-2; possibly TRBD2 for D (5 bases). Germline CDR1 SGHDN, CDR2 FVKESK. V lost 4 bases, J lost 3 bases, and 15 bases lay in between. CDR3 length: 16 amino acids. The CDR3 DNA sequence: TGTGCCAGCAGCCCCCCGGGGAAGGGCTACACCGGGGAGCTGTTTTTT. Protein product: CASSPPGKGYTGELFF.

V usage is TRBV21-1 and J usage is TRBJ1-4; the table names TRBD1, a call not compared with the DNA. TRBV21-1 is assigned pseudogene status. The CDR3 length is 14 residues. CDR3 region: CASSKGQINEKLFF. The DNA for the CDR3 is TGTGCCAGCAGCAAAGGACAGATCAATGAAAAACTGTTTTTT.

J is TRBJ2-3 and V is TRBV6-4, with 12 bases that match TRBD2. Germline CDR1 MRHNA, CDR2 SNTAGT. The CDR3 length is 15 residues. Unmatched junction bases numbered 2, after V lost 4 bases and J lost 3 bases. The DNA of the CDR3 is TGTGCCAGCAGTGTGACTAGCGGGGGAACAGATACGCAGTATTTT. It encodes CASSVTSGGTDTQYF.

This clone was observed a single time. The CDR3 region is CASRGPGGGTDTQYF. The CDR3 DNA follows: TGTGCCAGCAGAGGGCCCGGGGGAGGGACAGATACGCAGTATTTT. The gene calls are TRBV6-5 and TRBJ2-3, with TRBD2 identical over 7 bases. The V gene's germline CDR1 is MNHEY and CDR2 SVGAGI. This CDR3 contains 15 residues. The junction had 9 bases not matched to a gene; V was cut back by 6 bases and J by 3 bases.

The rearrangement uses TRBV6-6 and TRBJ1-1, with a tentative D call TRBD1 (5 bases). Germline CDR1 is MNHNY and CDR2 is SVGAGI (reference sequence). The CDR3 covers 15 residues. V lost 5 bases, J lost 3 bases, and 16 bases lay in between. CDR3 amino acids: CASSAKLRGDTEAFF. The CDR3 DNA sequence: TGTGCCAGCAGTGCGAAACTTCGGGGGGACACTGAAGCTTTCTTT.

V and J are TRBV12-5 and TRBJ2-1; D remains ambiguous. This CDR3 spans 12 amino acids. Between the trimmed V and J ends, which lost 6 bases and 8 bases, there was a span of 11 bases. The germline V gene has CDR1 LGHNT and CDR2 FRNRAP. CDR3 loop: CASGVSMYEQFF. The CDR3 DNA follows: TGTGCTAGTGGAGTATCTATGTATGAGCAGTTCTTC.

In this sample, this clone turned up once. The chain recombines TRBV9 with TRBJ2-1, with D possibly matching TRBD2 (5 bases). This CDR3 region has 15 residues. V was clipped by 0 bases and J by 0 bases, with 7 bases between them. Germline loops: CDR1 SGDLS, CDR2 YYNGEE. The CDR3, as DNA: TGTGCCAGCAGCGTAGCGGGGAACTCCTACAATGAGCAGTTCTTC. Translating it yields CASSVAGNSYNEQFF.

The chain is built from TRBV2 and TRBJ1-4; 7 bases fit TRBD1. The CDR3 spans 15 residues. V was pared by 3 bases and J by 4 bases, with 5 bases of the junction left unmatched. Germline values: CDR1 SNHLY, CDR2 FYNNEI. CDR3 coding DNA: TGTGCCAGCAGTGAGTTTGGACAGGATAATGAAAAACTGTTTTTT. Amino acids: CASSEFGQDNEKLFF. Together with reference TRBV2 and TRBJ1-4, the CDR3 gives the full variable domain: EPEVTQTPSHQVTQMGQEVILRCVPISNHLYFYWYRQILGQKVEFLVSFYNNEISEKSEIFDDQFSVERPDGSNFTLKIRSTKLEDSAMYFCASSEFGQDNEKLFFGSGTQLSVL.

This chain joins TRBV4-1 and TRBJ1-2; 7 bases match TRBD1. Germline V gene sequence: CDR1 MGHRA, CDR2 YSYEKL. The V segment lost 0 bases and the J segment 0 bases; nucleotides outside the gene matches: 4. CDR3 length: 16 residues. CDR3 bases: TGCGCCAGCAGCCAAGAACAGGGGACAGCTAACTATGGCTACACCTTC. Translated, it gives CASSQEQGTANYGYTF.

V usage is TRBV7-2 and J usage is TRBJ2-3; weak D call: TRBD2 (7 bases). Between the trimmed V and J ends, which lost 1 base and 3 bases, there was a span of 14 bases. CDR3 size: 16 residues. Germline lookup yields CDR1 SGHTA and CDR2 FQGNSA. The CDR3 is CASSLGGGGATDTQYF. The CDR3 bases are TGTGCCAGCAGCTTAGGAGGTGGGGGGGCGACAGATACGCAGTATTTT. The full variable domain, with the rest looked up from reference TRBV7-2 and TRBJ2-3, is GAGVSQSPSNKVTEKGKDVELRCDPISGHTALYWYRQSLGQGLEFLIYFQGNSAPDKSGLPSDRFSAERTGGSVSTLTIQRTQQEDSAVYLCASSLGGGGATDTQYFGPGTRLTVL.

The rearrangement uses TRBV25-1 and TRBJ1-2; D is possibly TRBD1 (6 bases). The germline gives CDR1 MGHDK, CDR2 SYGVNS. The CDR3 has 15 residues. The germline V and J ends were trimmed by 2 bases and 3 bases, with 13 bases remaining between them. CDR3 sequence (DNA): TGTGCCAGCAGTGAAGGGGGCCTACAGGACTATGGCTACACCTTC. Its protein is CASSEGGLQDYGYTF.

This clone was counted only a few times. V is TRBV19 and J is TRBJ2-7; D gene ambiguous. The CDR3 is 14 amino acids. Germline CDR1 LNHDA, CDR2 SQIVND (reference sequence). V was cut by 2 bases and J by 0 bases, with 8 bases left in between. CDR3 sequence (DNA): TGTGCCAGTAGTATAACAGTTTCCTCCTACGAGCAGTACTTC. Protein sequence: CASSITVSSYEQYF.

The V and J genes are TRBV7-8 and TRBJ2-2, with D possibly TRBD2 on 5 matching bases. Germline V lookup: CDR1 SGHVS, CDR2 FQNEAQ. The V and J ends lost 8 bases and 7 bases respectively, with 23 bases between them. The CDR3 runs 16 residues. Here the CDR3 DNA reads TGTGCCAGCCCCTTGAGAGAGGGTATCGGTATCGGGGAGCTGTTTTTT. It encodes CASPLREGIGIGELFF.

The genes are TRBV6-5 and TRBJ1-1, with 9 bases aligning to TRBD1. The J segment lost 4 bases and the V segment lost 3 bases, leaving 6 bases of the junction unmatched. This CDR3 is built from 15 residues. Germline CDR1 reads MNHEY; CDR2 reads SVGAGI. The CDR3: CASSYSTGGFTEAFF. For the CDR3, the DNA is TGTGCCAGCAGTTATTCGACAGGGGGGTTCACTGAAGCTTTCTTT.

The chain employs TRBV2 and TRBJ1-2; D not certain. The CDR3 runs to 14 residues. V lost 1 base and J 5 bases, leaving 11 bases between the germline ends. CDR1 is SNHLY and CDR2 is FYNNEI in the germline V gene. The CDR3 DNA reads TGTGCCAGCAGTGAAGGAGGGCCGATATATGGCTACACCTTC. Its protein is CASSEGGPIYGYTF.